The clone carrying this TCR beta chain was observed at least ten times. The antigen is unknown. CDR1 and CDR2 (germline): DFQATT, SNEGSKA (reference sequence). Trimming removed 3 bases at V and 2 bases at J, with 8 bases between. The CDR3 runs to 12 residues. CDR3 regions of TCR beta were amplified from RNA transcripts. HTBI primers primed a first-round RT-PCR, and a second-round multiplex PCR followed. MiXCR, applied by TCRdb to the multiplex PCR reads, yields one record per CDR3 protein. The sample records about 370,000 distinct CDR3 sequences, approximately 18% being singletons. Hyperthyroidism counted as stable given no ophthalmopathy within 18 months of follow-up. These data belong to a study of Graves' ophthalmopathy and Graves' hyperthyroidism. Across the study: At initial diagnosis, peripheral blood was obtained, and this preceded any treatment.

Study-level findings and limits: Sensitivity reached around 67% and specificity about 78% when the model predicted ophthalmopathy progression.

The rearrangement joins TRBV20-1 to TRBJ2-7; D uncertain. This TCR was sampled from an adult woman with stable Graves' hyperthyroidism. The sequenced sample was peripheral blood. CDR3 nucleotide sequence: TGCAGTGCTAGTTTACGGGCCTACGAGCAGTACTTC. Translated, it gives CSASLRAYEQYF.